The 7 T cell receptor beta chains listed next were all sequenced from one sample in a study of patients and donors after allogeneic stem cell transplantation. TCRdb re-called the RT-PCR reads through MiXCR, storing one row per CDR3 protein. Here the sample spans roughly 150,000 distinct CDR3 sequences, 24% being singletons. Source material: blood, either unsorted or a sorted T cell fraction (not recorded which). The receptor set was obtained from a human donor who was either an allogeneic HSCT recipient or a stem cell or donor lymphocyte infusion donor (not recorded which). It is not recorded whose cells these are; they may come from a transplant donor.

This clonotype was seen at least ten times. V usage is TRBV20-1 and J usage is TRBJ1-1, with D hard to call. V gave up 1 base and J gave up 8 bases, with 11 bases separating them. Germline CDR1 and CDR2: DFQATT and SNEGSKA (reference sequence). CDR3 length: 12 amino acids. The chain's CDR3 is CSARVGGGEAFF. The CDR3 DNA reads TGCAGTGCTAGAGTGGGAGGTGGCGAAGCTTTCTTT.

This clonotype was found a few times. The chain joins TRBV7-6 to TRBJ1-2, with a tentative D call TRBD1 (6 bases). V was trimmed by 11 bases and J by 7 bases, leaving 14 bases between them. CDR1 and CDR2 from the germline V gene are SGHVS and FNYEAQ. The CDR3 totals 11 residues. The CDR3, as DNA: TGTGCCGCAGGGGAGGGTCGTGGCTACACCTTC. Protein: CAAGEGRGYTF. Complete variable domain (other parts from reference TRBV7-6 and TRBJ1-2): GAGVSQSPRYKVTKRGQDVALRCDPISGHVSLYWYRQALGQGPEFLTYFNYEAQQDKSGLPNDRFSAERPEGSISTLTIQRTEQRDSAMYRCAAGEGRGYTFGSGTRLTVV.

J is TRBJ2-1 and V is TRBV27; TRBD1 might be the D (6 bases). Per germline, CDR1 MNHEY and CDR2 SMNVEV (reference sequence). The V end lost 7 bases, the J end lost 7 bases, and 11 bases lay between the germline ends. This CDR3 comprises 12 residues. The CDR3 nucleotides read TGTGCCAGCAAACAGGGTGGAAATGAGCAGTTCTTC. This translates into CASKQGGNEQFF.

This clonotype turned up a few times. This CDR3 reads CASSQRGNSRMDEQFF. Written as DNA, the CDR3 is TGCGCCAGCAGCCAGAGGGGGAACAGTCGTATGGATGAGCAGTTCTTC. The genes are TRBV4-3 and TRBJ2-1; weak D call: TRBD1 (6 bases). V gave up 3 bases and J gave up 8 bases, with 20 bases separating them. The CDR3 sequence is 16 residues long. Germline CDR1 and CDR2: LGHNA and YSLEER.

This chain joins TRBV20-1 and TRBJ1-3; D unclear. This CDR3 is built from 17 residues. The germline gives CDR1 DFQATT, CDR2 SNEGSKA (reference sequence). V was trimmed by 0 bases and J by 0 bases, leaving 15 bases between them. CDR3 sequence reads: CSARDRSVSNSGNTIYF. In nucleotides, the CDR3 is TGCAGTGCTAGAGATCGGTCCGTCTCGAACTCTGGAAACACCATATATTTT.

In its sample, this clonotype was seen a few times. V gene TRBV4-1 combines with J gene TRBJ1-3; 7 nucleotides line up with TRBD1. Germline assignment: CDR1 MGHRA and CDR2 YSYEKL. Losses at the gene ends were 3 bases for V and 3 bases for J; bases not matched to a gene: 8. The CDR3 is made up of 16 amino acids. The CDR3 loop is CASSHGATGYGNTIYF. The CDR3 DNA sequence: TGCGCCAGCAGCCATGGAGCGACAGGGTATGGAAACACCATATATTTT.

This chain's CDR3 is CASSSTVQGQGNSPLHF. The CDR3 bases are TGTGCCAGCAGCTCCACCGTCCAGGGACAGGGTAATTCACCCCTCCACTTT. V usage is TRBV13 and J usage is TRBJ1-6; the match to TRBD1 covers 9 bases. After removal of 4 bases from V and 6 bases from J, the junction contained 10 bases not matched to a gene. The germline CDR1 and CDR2 sequences are PRHDT and FYEKMQ (reference sequence). The CDR3 consists of 17 residues.